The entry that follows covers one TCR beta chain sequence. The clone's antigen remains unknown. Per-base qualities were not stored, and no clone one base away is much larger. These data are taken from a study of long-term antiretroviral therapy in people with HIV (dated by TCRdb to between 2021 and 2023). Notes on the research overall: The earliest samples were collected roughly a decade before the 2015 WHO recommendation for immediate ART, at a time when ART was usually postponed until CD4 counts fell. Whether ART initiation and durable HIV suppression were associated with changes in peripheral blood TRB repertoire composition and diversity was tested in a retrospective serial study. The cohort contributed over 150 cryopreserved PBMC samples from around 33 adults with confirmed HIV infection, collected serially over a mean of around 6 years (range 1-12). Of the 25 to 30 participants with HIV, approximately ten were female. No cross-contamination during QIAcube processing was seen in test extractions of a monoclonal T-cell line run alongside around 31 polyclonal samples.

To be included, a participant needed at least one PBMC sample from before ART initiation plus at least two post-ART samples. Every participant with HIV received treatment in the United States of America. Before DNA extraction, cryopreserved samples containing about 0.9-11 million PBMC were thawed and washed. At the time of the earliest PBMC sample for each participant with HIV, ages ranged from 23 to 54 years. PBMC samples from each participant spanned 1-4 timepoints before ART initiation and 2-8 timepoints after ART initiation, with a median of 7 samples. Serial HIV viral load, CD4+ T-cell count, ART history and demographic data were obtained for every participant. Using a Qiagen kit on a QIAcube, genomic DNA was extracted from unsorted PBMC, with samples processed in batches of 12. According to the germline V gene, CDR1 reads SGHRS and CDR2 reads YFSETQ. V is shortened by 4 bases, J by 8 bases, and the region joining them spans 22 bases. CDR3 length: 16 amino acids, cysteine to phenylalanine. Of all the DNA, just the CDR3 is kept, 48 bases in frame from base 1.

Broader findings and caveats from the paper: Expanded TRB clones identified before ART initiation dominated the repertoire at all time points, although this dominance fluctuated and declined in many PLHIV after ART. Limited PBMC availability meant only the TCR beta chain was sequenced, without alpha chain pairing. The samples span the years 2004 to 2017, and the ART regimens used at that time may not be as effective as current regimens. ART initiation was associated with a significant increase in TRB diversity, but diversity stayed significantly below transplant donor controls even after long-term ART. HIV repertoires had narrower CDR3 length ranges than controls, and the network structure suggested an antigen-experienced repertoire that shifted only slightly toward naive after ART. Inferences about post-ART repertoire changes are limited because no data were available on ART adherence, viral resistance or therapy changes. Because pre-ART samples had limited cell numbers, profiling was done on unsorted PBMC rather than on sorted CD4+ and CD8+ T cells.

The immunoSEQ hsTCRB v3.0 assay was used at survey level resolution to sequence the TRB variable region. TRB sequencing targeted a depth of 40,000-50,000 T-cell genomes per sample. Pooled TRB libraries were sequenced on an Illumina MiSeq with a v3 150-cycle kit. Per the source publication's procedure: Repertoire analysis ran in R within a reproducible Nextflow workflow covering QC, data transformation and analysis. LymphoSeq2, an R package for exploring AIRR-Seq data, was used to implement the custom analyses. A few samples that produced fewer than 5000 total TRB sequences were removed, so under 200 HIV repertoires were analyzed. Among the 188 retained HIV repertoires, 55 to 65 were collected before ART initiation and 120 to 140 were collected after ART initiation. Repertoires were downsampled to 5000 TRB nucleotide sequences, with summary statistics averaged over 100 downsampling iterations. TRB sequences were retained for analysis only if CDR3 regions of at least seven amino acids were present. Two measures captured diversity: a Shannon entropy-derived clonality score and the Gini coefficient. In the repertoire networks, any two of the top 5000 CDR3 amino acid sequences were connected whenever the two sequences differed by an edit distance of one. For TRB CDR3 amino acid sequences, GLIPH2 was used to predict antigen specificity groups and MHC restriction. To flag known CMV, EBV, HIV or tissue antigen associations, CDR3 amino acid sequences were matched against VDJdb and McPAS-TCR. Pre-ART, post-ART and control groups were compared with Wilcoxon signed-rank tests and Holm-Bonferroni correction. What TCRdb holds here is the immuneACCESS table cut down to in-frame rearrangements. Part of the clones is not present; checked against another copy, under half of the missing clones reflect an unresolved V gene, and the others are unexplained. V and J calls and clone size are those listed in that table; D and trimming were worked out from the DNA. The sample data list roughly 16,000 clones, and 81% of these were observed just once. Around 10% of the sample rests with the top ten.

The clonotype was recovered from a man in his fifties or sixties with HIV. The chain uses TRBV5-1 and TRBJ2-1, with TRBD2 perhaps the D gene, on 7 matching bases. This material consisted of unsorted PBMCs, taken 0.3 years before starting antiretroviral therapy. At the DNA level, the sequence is TGCGCCAGCAGCCCATTGTTGGGAGGGGGTGACGATGAGCAGTTCTTC. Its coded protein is CASSPLLGGGDDEQFF.